This TCR delta chain was obtained from a study of γδ T cells in repeated Plasmodium falciparum infection. Overall study context: Donors were malaria-exposed Malian children or age- and gender-matched Australian children. Malian repertoires were sampled cross-sectionally without transmission and longitudinally through febrile malaria. General study findings and limits: Vgamma9/Vdelta2+ T cells showed a stable polyclonal repertoire with shared TCRgamma sequences. Compared with Australian children, Malian Vdelta2-negative repertoires seemed more clonal, less diverse, less shared.

By its share, this clone is medium-sized. What it binds is not known. Different DNA sequences within this sample yield the same CDR3. Flow sorting of PBMC yielded separate Vgamma9/Vdelta2+ and Vdelta2-negative gammadelta T cell populations for bulk repertoire analysis. TCRdb reprocessed the multiplex PCR reads using CATT. Counted here are around 86,000 delta-chain clones, approximately 1.5% occurring once; the ten biggest clones make up around 8.3%. The CDR3 is 19 residues long. V gave up 4 bases and J gave up 3 bases; unmatched junction bases: 17. Germline V gene data show CDR1 as TSWWSYY and CDR2 as QGS.

The sequence was obtained from a pool of human donors (malaria-infected and uninfected, not separated). Sample: gamma-delta T cells from blood. The chain carries TRDV1 and TRDJ1, with TRDD3 matching 10 bases. The CDR3 sequence is CALGGQIVLGDRKSDKLIF. DNA for the CDR3: TGTGCTCTTGGGGGACAAATAGTCCTGGGGGATAGGAAATCCGATAAACTCATCTTT.